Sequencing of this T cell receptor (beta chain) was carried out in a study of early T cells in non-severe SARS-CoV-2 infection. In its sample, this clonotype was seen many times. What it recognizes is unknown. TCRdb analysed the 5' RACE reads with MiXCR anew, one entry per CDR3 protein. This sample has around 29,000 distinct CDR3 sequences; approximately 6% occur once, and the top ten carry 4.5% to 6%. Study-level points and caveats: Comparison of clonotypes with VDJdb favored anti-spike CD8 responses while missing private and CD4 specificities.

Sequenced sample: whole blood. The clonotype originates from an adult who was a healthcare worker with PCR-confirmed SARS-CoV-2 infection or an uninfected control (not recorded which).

Here the CDR3 DNA reads TGCAGTGCCCCCCCCCAGGACAGGGGGACTACCCTTCCCTATAATTCACCCCTCCACTTT. It encodes CSAPPQDRGTTLPYNSPLHF. This chain links TRBV20-1 with TRBJ1-6; TRBD1 matches at 10 bases. The V segment lost 6 bases and the J segment 2 bases; nucleotides outside the gene matches: 19. Germline V CDR1 and CDR2: DFQATT, SNEGSKA (reference sequence). The CDR3 runs 20 residues.